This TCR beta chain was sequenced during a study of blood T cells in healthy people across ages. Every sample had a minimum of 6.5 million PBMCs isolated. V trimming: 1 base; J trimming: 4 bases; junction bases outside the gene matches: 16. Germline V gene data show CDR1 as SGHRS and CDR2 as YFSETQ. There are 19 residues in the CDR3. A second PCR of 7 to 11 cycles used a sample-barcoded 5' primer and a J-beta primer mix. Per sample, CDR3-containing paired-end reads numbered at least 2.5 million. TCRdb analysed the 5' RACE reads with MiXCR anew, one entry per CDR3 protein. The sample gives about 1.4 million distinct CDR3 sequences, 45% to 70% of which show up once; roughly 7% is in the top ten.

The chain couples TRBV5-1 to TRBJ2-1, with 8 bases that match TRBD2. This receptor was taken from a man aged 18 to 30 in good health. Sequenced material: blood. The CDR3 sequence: CASSLWGIGGRKTYNEQFF. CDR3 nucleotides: TGCGCCAGCAGCTTGTGGGGAATAGGCGGGAGGAAGACTTACAATGAGCAGTTCTTC.